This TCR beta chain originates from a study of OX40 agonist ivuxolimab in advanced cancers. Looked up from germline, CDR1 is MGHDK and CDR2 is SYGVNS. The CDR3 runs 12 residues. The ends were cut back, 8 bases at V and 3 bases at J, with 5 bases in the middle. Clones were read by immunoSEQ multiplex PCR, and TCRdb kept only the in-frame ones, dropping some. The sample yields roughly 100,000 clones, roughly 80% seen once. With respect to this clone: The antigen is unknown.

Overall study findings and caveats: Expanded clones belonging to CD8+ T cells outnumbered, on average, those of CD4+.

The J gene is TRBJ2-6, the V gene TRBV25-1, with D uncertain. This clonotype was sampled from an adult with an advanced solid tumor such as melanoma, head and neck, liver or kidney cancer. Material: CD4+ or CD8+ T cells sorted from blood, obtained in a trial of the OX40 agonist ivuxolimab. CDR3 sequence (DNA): TGTGCCAGCGGTCATGGGGCCAACGTCCTGACTTTC. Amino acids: CASGHGANVLTF. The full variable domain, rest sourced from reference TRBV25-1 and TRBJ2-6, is EADIYQTPRYLVIGTGKKITLECSQTMGHDKMYWYQQDPGMELHLIHYSYGVNSTEKGDLSSESTVSRIRTEHFPLTLESARPSHTSQYLCASGHGANVLTFGAGSRLTVL.